These 22 T cell receptor beta chains were sequenced from one sample in a study of shared clonotypes between healthy human individuals. The repertoire was sequenced with immunoSEQ multiplex PCR; TCRdb's copy has only in-frame clones and lacks some. The repertoire includes about 2 million clones, approximately 95% of them detected once, and 0.13% sits in the top ten. Sequenced sample: naive CD4+ T cells sorted from blood. Documented subset: CD45RA+ positively selected. The receptor source for this set is a man aged 18 to 29 in good health.

This chain connects TRBV30 to TRBJ2-1; tentative D call: TRBD2 (6 bases). Looked up from germline, CDR1 is GTSNPN and CDR2 is SVGIG (reference sequence). This CDR3 is built from 15 residues. V was cut by 1 base and J by 4 bases, with 14 bases left in between. The CDR3 nucleotides read TGTGCCTGGAGTGGCCGGGTAGCGGAATACAATGAGCAGTTCTTC. Its translation is CAWSGRVAEYNEQFF.

The chain combines TRBV6-1 with TRBJ1-3, with D perhaps matching TRBD1 (5 bases). The CDR3 is made up of 16 amino acids. Germline V gene data show CDR1 as MNHNS and CDR2 as SASEGT. V gave up 0 bases and J gave up 0 bases, with 9 bases separating them. The CDR3 bases are TGTGCCAGCAGTGAAGCGGGGACGAGCTCTGGAAACACCATATATTTT. Translated: CASSEAGTSSGNTIYF.

The chain carries TRBV27 and TRBJ2-7; unclear D gene. V lost 2 bases to trimming and J lost 3 bases, with 14 bases between them. Germline-derived CDR1 and CDR2 are MNHEY and SMNVEV (reference sequence). The CDR3 contains 15 residues. The DNA for the CDR3 is TGTGCCAGCAGTTTAAACCGGGTCCGTATCTACGAGCAGTACTTC. Translated, it gives CASSLNRVRIYEQYF.

V gene TRBV5-1 combines with J gene TRBJ2-7; D tentatively reads TRBD1 or TRBD2 (9 bases each). CDR1 is SGHRS, CDR2 YFSETQ, per germline. V gave up 4 bases and J gave up 7 bases, with 15 bases separating them. This CDR3 comprises 13 residues. The CDR3 here is CASSPSGTGEQYF. The CDR3 region has the DNA TGCGCCAGCAGCCCTAGCGGGACAGGGGAGCAGTACTTC.

In the case of this clone: This sample includes further DNA sequences coding for the same CDR3. This chain connects TRBV5-4 to TRBJ2-7; 10 positions agree with TRBD2. Germline V gene lookup returns CDR1 SGHNT and CDR2 YYREEE (reference sequence). The CDR3 is 15 amino acids. J lost 2 bases, V lost 2 bases, and 4 bases had no gene match. CDR3 in DNA: TGTGCCAGCAGCTTCGGTACTAGCGGGACCTACGAGCAGTACTTC. Amino acid sequence: CASSFGTSGTYEQYF.

The chain employs TRBV5-6 and TRBJ1-1; TRBD1 agrees at 8 bases. J lost 0 bases, V lost 4 bases, and 8 bases had no gene match. The CDR3 length is 16 residues. Germline V gives CDR1 SGHDT, CDR2 YYEEEE. CDR3 in DNA: TGTGCCAGCAGCGCTGACAGGGGAATAATGAACACTGAAGCTTTCTTT. This gives the protein CASSADRGIMNTEAFF. The variable domain in full, completed from reference TRBV5-6 and TRBJ1-1, reads DAGVTQSPTHLIKTRGQQVTLRCSPKSGHDTVSWYQQALGQGPQFIFQYYEEEERQRGNFPDRFSGHQFPNYSSELNVNALLLGDSALYLCASSADRGIMNTEAFFGQGTRLTVV.

The chain links TRBV29-1 to TRBJ1-2; 7 nucleotides align to TRBD1. J lost 2 bases, V lost 6 bases, and 6 bases had no gene match. CDR3 size: 13 residues. Germline-derived CDR1 and CDR2 are SQVTM and ANQGSEA. CDR3 amino acids: CSVPRGGNYGYTF. The CDR3 DNA sequence: TGCAGCGTCCCCAGGGGGGGGAACTATGGCTACACCTTC.

J is TRBJ1-1 and V is TRBV7-9; D gene ambiguous. Germline CDR1 is SEHNR and CDR2 is FQNEAQ (reference sequence). V lost 5 bases, J lost 0 bases, and 13 bases lay in between. This CDR3 contains 15 residues. In DNA, the CDR3 is TGTGCCAGCAGCCCAGGAGGTTTGGTGAACACTGAAGCTTTCTTT. Amino acids: CASSPGGLVNTEAFF.

The rearrangement joins TRBV6-5 to TRBJ2-2; 8 bases line up with TRBD2. Unmatched junction bases numbered 5, after V lost 4 bases and J lost 1 base. Germline values: CDR1 MNHEY, CDR2 SVGAGI. The CDR3 runs to 16 residues. The DNA for the CDR3 is TGTGCCAGCAGTTCCACGGGACTAGAGAACACCGGGGAGCTGTTTTTT. It is translated as CASSSTGLENTGELFF.

V and J are TRBV10-3 and TRBJ2-2, with 7 bases aligning to TRBD2. The CDR3 has 15 amino acids. Germline loops: CDR1 ENHRY, CDR2 SYGVKD. With V trimmed by 1 base and J by 5 bases, 4 bases remained unmatched. In DNA form, the CDR3 reads TGTGCCATCAGTGAGTTGCGGGAGAATACCGGGGAGCTGTTTTTT. Protein sequence: CAISELRENTGELFF.

The chain employs TRBV28 and TRBJ1-6; 10 bases fit TRBD1. After removal of 2 bases from V and 6 bases from J, the junction contained 7 bases not matched to a gene. Germline-derived CDR1 and CDR2 are MDHEN and SYDVKM. The CDR3 has 17 amino acids. The CDR3 region is CASSLAPGTGANSPLHF. CDR3 DNA: TGTGCCAGCAGTTTAGCTCCCGGGACAGGGGCTAATTCACCCCTCCACTTT.

The chain has TRBV18 and TRBJ1-4; D may be TRBD1 (5 bases). CDR3 length: 15 amino acids. Germline CDR1 is KGHSH and CDR2 is LQKENI. V was cut by 1 base and J by 3 bases, with 9 bases left in between. CDR3 sequence: CASSPRPGSNEKLFF. DNA of the CDR3: TGTGCCAGCTCACCACGGCCAGGGTCTAATGAAAAACTGTTTTTT.

This rearrangement joins TRBV7-8 to TRBJ1-5; D is unclear. There are 12 residues in the CDR3. CDR1 SGHVS and CDR2 FQNEAQ come from the germline V gene. Trimming took 5 bases from V and 4 from J, leaving 6 bases between them. The DNA of the CDR3 is TGTGCCAGCAGCCCAGCGAATCAGCCCCAGCATTTT. This translates into CASSPANQPQHF.

The rearrangement uses TRBV2 and TRBJ2-7; a possible D gene is TRBD1 (5 bases). CDR3 length: 15 residues. The germline V gene has CDR1 SNHLY and CDR2 FYNNEI. Trimming removed 5 bases at V and 0 bases at J, with 14 bases between. CDR3: CASSFDRGPSYEQYF. The CDR3 DNA reads TGTGCCAGCAGTTTCGACAGAGGACCCTCCTACGAGCAGTACTTC.

Worth noting for this clone: This sample includes further DNA sequences coding for the same CDR3. The chain uses TRBV30 and TRBJ1-2; D ambiguous. CDR3 length equals 11 residues. V was trimmed by 2 bases and J by 5 bases, leaving 6 bases between them. Germline CDR1 and CDR2: GTSNPN and SVGIG (reference sequence). CDR3 DNA: TGTGCCTGGAGTAGGAGTTATGGCTACACCTTC. Protein: CAWSRSYGYTF.

V usage is TRBV7-9 and J usage is TRBJ2-4; perhaps TRBD2 as D (5 bases). The V end was cut by 1 base, the J end by 6 bases, with 13 bases between. The CDR3 extends over 15 amino acids. Germline CDR1 is SEHNR and CDR2 is FQNEAQ (reference sequence). The DNA of the CDR3 is TGTGCCAGCAGCTTAGGAAGTGAGGGTGGAAACATTCAGTACTTC. Amino acids: CASSLGSEGGNIQYF.

The V call is TRBV28, the J call TRBJ1-2, with TRBD1 matching over 9 bases. The germline V gene encodes CDR1 MDHEN and CDR2 SYDVKM. This CDR3 contains 14 residues. The V and J ends lost 6 bases and 8 bases, in that order; junction bases with no gene match: 10. This chain's CDR3 is CASSAIQGARGYTF. The DNA for the CDR3 is TGTGCCAGCAGCGCCATACAGGGGGCGCGCGGCTACACCTTC.

The chain is built from TRBV6-1 and TRBJ2-2, with a weak D call TRBD2 (5 bases). The CDR3 consists of 13 residues. Germline CDR1 and CDR2: MNHNS and SASEGT. With 1 base removed from V and 7 bases from J, the gap between germline ends came to 7 bases. CDR3 amino acids: CASSEVRVGELFF. DNA of the CDR3: TGTGCCAGCAGTGAAGTGCGGGTCGGGGAGCTGTTTTTT.

The V call is TRBV7-9, the J call TRBJ1-5; TRBD1 might be the D (6 bases). This CDR3 contains 15 residues. With 5 bases removed from V and 1 base from J, the gap between germline ends came to 12 bases. Germline assignment: CDR1 SEHNR and CDR2 FQNEAQ (reference sequence). The chain's CDR3 is CASSQQGFSNQPQHF. The CDR3 DNA reads as TGTGCCAGCAGCCAACAGGGATTCAGCAATCAGCCCCAGCATTTT.

V gene TRBV30 combines with J gene TRBJ2-5, with 10 bases that match TRBD1. The CDR3 has 14 residues. Germline V CDR1 and CDR2: GTSNPN, SVGIG (reference sequence). With 3 bases clipped from V and 4 bases from J, the junction kept 5 bases outside the gene matches. Here the CDR3 DNA reads TGTGCCTGGAGCGGGACAGGGGCCCGAGAGACCCAGTACTTC. Encoded protein: CAWSGTGARETQYF.

J is TRBJ2-5 and V is TRBV7-6; D remains unclear. CDR1 and CDR2 (germline): SGHVS, FNYEAQ. The length of the CDR3 is 13 residues. V was clipped by 5 bases and J by 10 bases, with 17 bases between them. CDR3 nucleotide sequence: TGTGCCAGCAGCAAAGGCCCAGCCCAGGACCAGTACTTC. It translates to CASSKGPAQDQYF.

The CDR3 protein is CASSFGGPYGYTF. CDR3 nucleotides: TGTGCCAGCAGTTTTGGGGGGCCCTATGGCTACACCTTC. This chain connects TRBV28 to TRBJ1-2; possible D gene TRBD1, 6 bases. V lost 3 bases and J lost 4, with 9 bases in between. CDR1 is MDHEN, CDR2 SYDVKM, per germline. The CDR3 totals 13 residues.